This T cell receptor beta chain was profiled in a study of breast tumors, draining lymph nodes, adjacent tissues. MiXCR, run by TCRdb on the multiplex PCR reads, gives a single entry per CDR3 protein. The sample shows tens of thousands of distinct CDR3 sequences, around 30% of them seen only once. In this sample, this clonotype turned up many times. The target antigen is unknown. Points from the study as a whole: The lymph node origin of tumor T cells was framed as consistent with a hypothesis, not demonstrated.

With 6 bases clipped from V and 6 bases from J, the junction kept 5 bases outside the gene matches. The CDR3 loop spans 14 amino acids. Breast cancer patients provided tissue from their axillary draining lymph nodes. Input material: axillary lymph node tissue. The receptor was isolated from a female donor with breast cancer. Some clones in this sample may be carry-over from other donors' samples. The rearrangement joins TRBV12-3 or TRBV12-4 to TRBJ2-2, with 9 bases fitting TRBD2. Here the CDR3 DNA reads TGTGCCAGCAGCCGGGGACTAGCCTCCGGGGAGCTGTTTTTT. This encodes CASSRGLASGELFF.